The present entry profiles one T cell receptor (beta chain) with its context. The CDR3 contains 11 residues. Germline CDR1 and CDR2: LNHDA and SQIVND (reference sequence). Trimming took off 8 bases at V and 3 bases at J, with 7 bases between the two ends. This record belongs to a study of blood T cell repertoires in COVID-19. Study at large: Some COVID-19 samples were acute and others convalescent; all came from the United States, Italy and Spain. From T cells, B-cell-depleted T cells, or PBMCs came the material, which was cDNA or gDNA.

The table came from immunoSEQ multiplex PCR; TCRdb's copy has only in-frame clones and leaves some out. This sample carries about 280,000 clones, 70% to 90% of them seen once, and the ten largest clones take approximately 11%. This receptor was obtained from a woman between 70 and 85 years old with acute or convalescent COVID-19. V gene TRBV19 combines with J gene TRBJ1-1; no firm D call. Sample: peripheral blood. The chain's CDR3 is CASESHTEAFF. The DNA for the CDR3 is TGTGCCAGTGAGTCTCACACTGAAGCTTTCTTT. The entire variable domain, with the rest obtained from reference TRBV19 and TRBJ1-1, is as follows: DGGITQSPKYLFRKEGQNVTLSCEQNLNHDAMYWYRQDPGQGLRLIYYSQIVNDFQKGDIAEGYSVSREKKESFPLTVTSAQKNPTAFYLCASESHTEAFFGQGTRLTVV.